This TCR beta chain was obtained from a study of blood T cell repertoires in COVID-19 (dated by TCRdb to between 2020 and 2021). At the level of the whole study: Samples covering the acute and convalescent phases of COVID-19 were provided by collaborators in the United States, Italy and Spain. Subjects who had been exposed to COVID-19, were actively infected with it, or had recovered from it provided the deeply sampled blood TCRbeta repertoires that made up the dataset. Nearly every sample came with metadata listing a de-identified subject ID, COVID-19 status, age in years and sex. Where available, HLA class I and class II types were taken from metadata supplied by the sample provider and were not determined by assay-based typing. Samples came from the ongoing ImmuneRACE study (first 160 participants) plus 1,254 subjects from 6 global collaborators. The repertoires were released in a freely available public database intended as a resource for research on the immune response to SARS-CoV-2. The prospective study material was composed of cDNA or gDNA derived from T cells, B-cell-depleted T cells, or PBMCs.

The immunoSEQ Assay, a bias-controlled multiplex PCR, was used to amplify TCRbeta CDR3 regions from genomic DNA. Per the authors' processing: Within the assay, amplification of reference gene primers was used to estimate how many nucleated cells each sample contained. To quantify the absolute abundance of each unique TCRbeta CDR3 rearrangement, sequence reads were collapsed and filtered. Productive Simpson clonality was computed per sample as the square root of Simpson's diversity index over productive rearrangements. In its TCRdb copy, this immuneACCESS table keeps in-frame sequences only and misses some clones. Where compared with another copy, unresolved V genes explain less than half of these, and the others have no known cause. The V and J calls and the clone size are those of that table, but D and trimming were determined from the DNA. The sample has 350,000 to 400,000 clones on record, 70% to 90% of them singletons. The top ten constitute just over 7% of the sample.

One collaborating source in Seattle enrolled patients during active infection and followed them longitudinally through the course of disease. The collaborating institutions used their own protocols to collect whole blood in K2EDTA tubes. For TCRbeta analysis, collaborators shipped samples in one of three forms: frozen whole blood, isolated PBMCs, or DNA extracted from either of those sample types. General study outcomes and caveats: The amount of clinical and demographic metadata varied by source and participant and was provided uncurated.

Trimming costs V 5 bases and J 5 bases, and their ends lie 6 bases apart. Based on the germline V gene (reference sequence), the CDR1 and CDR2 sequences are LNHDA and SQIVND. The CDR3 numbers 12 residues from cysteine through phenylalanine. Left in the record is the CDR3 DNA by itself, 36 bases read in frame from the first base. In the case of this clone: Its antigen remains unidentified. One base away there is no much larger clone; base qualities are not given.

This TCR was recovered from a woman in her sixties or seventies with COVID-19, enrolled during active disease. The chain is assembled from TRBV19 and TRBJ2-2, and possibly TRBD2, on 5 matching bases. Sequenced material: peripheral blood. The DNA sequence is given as TGTGCCAGTAGTCCGGGGACCGGGGAGCTGTTTTTT. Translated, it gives CASSPGTGELFF.